The clone carrying this TCR beta chain has only a few counts. Its antigen is not known. This sample was taken from a study of glioma-infiltrating T cells. General study findings and limits: Above-expected tissue-blood divergence occurred in all gliomas, most in low-grade ones.

In germline, CDR1 is LNHDA, CDR2 SQIVND (reference sequence). V lost 5 bases to trimming and J lost 6 bases, with 24 bases between them. CDR3 length: 17 residues. TCR alpha and beta CDR3 regions were amplified from RNA using iRepertoire nested multiplex PCR. TCRdb reprocessed the multiplex PCR reads with MiXCR, giving one entry per CDR3 protein. The data show 84,000 or so distinct CDR3 sequences, with under 30% seen just once and roughly 7% held by the top ten. Sequencing was performed on glioma tissue, nonneoplastic brain tissue, or PBMCs (not recorded which). The chain couples TRBV19 to TRBJ2-3; TRBD2 is a possible D gene (5 bases). This clonotype was obtained from a human donor with low-grade glioma or glioblastoma, undergoing nonglioma brain surgery, or in good health (not recorded which). The CDR3 DNA reads as TGTGCCAGTAGTGGCCCGCGGGTGCGGCTAAGCTTGGATACGCAGTATTTT. Protein: CASSGPRVRLSLDTQYF.